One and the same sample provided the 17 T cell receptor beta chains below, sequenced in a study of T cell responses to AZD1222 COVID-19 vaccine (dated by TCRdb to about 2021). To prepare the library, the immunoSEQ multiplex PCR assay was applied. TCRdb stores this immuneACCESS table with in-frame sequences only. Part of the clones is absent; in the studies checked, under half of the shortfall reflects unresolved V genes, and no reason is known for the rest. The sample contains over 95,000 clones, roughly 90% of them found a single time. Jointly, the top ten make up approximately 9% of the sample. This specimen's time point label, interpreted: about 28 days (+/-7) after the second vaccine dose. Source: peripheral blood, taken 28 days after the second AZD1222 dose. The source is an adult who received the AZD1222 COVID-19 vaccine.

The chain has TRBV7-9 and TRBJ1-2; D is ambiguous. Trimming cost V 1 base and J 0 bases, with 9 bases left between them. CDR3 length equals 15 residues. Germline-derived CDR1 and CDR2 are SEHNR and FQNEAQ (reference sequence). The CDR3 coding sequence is TGTGCCAGCAGCTTAGGGCCAGGTACTAACTATGGCTACACCTTC. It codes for CASSLGPGTNYGYTF.

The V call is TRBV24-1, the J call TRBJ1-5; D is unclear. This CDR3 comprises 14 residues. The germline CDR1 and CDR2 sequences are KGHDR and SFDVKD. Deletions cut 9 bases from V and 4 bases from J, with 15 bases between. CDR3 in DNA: TGTGCCACCTCAAGCAGTGGCAGGAATCAGCCCCAGCATTTT. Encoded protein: CATSSSGRNQPQHF.

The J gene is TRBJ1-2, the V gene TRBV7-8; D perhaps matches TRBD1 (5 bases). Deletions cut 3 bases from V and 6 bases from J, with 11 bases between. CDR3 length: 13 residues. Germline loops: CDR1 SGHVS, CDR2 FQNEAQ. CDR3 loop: CASSLGGWDGYTF. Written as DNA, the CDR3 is TGTGCCAGCAGCTTGGGGGGTTGGGATGGCTACACCTTC.

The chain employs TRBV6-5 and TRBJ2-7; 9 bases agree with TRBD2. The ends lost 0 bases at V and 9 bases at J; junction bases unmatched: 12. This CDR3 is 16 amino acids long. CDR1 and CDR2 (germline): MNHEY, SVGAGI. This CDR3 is CASSYSGALAGSVQYF. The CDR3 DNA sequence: TGTGCCAGCAGTTACTCGGGGGCTCTAGCGGGATCTGTGCAGTACTTC.

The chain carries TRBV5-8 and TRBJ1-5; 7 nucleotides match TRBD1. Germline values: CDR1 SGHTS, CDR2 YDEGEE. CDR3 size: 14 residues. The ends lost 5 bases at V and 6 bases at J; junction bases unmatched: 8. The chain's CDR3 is CASRPRAGGQPQHF. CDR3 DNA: TGTGCCAGCAGACCCCGGGCAGGGGGTCAGCCCCAGCATTTT. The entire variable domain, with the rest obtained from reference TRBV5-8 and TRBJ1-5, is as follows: EAGVTQSPTHLIKTRGQQATLRCSPISGHTSVYWYQQALGLGLQFLLWYDEGEERNRGNFPPRFSGRQFPNYSSELNVNALELEDSALYLCASRPRAGGQPQHFGDGTRLSIL.

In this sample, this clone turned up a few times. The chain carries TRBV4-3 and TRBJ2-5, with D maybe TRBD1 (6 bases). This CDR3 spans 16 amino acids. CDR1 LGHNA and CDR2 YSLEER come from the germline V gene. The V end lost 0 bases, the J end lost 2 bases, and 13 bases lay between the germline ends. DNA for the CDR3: TGCGCCAGCAGCCAAGAGACAGGTAGCACACAAGAGACCCAGTACTTC. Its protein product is CASSQETGSTQETQYF.

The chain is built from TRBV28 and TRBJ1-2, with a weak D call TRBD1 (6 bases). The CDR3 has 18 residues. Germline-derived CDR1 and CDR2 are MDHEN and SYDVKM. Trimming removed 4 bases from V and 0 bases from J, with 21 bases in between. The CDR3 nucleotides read TGTGCCAGCAGTTCCATCAGGGGACTGAGGGGGTCTAACTATGGCTACACCTTC. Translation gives CASSSIRGLRGSNYGYTF.

The CDR3 coding sequence is TGCGCCAGCAGCTTGGAAAGGACCGACACTGAAGCTTTCTTT. This sequence encodes CASSLERTDTEAFF. This chain links TRBV5-1 with TRBJ1-1; no reliable D call. The V end was cut by 0 bases, the J end by 3 bases, with 9 bases between. The CDR3 totals 14 residues. Germline CDR1 SGHRS, CDR2 YFSETQ.

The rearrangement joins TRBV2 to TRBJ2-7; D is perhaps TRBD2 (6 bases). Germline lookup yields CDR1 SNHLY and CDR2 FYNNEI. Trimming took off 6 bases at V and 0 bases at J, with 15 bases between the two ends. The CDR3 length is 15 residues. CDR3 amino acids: CASRVDSGSSYEQYF. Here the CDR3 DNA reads TGTGCCAGCAGGGTAGATAGCGGAAGCTCCTACGAGCAGTACTTC.

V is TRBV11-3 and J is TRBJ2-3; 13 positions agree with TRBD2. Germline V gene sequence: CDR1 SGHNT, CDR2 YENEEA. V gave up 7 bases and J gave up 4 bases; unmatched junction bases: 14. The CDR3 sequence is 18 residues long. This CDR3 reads CASIKTGLAGPNSDTQYF. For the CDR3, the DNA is TGTGCCAGCATCAAGACGGGACTAGCGGGACCAAATTCAGATACGCAGTATTTT.

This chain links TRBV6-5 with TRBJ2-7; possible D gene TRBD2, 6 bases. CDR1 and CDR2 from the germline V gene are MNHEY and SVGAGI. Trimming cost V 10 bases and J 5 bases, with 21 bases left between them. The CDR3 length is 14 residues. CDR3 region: CATIKAGIKDEQYF. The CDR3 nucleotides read TGTGCCACCATAAAGGCGGGGATCAAGGACGAGCAGTACTTC.

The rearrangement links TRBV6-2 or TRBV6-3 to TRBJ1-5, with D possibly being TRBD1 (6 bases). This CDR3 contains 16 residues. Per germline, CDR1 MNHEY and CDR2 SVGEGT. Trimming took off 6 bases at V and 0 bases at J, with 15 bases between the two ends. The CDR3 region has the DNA TGTGCCAGCAGCCGCCCGGGACACAATAGCAATCAGCCCCAGCATTTT. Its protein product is CASSRPGHNSNQPQHF.

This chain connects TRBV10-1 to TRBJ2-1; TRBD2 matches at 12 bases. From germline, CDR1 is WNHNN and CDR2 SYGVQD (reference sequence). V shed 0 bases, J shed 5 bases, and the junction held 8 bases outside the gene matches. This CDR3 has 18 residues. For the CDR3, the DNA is TGCGCCAGCAGTGAGTCCTTCGGACTAGCGGGGTCCCACAATGAGCAGTTCTTC. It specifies CASSESFGLAGSHNEQFF.

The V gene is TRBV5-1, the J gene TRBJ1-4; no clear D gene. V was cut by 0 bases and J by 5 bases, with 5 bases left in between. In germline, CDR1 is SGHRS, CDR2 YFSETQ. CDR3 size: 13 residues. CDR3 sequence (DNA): TGCGCCAGCAGCTTGGGTCTGAATGAAAAACTGTTTTTT. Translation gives CASSLGLNEKLFF.

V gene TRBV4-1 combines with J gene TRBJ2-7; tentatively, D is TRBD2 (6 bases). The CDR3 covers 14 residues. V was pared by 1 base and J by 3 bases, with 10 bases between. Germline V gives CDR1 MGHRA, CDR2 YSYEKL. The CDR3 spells CASSQGPGLYEQYF. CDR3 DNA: TGCGCCAGCAGCCAAGGCCCGGGACTCTACGAGCAGTACTTC.

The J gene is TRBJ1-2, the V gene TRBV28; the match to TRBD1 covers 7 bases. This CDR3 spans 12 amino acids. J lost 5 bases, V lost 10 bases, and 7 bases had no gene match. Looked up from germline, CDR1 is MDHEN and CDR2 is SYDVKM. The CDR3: CATGTRGYGYTF. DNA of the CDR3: TGTGCCACCGGGACCAGGGGGTATGGCTACACCTTC.

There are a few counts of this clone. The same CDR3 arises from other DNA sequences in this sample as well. The CDR3 DNA reads TGTGCCAGCAGTTACGGCCAGGGCAACTATGGCTACACCTTC. It is translated as CASSYGQGNYGYTF. This sequence joins TRBV6-2 or TRBV6-3 and TRBJ1-2, with D perhaps TRBD1 (5 bases). CDR1 and CDR2 (germline): MNHEY, SVGEGT. V lost 2 bases, J lost 2 bases, and 9 bases lay in between. The CDR3 covers 14 residues.